The 22 T cell receptor beta chains in this list originate from one sample, sequenced in a study of cytotoxic CD8 clonotypes in ibrutinib-treated CLL. TCRdb's table, derived via immunoSEQ multiplex PCR, lists solely in-frame clones and lacks some. Among about 160,000 clones, roughly 90% were seen once, and the ten largest hold roughly 3%. This sample comprised PBMCs, obtained at disease progression, from a patient treated with ibrutinib. The source of these receptors is a human donor with chronic lymphocytic leukemia.

The sample holds one count of this clone. The chain links TRBV28 to TRBJ2-7; TRBD1 might be the D (6 bases). V gave up 6 bases and J gave up 2 bases, with 14 bases separating them. Germline V gives CDR1 MDHEN, CDR2 SYDVKM. The CDR3 covers 14 residues. The chain's CDR3 is CASRPDRMTYEQYF. The CDR3, as DNA: TGTGCCAGCAGACCCGACAGGATGACCTACGAGCAGTACTTC.

This clone appeared a single time. The J gene is TRBJ2-7, the V gene TRBV7-2; D is ambiguous. The CDR3 is made up of 15 amino acids. CDR1 SGHTA and CDR2 FQGNSA come from the germline V gene. Trimming removed 1 base at V and 2 bases at J, with 12 bases between. CDR3 amino acids: CASSLDSVVPYEQYF. The CDR3, as DNA: TGTGCCAGCAGCTTAGACAGCGTTGTCCCCTACGAGCAGTACTTC.

As regards this clone: Different DNA sequences within this sample yield the same CDR3. CDR3 residues: CASSQDLPDTQYF. The CDR3 coding sequence is TGCGCCAGCAGCCAAGATTTGCCAGATACGCAGTATTTT. The chain employs TRBV4-3 and TRBJ2-3; D is uncertain. The length of the CDR3 is 13 residues. V was clipped by 0 bases and J by 4 bases, with 5 bases between them. Germline-derived CDR1 and CDR2 are LGHNA and YSLEER.

This clone showed up just a few times. This chain uses TRBV5-5 with TRBJ1-5; no clear D. Trimming removed 2 bases at V and 3 bases at J, with 9 bases between. The V gene's germline CDR1 is SGHKS and CDR2 YYEKEE (reference sequence). The CDR3 consists of 14 residues. The chain's CDR3 is CASSLGDYNQPQHF. CDR3 coding DNA: TGTGCCAGCAGCTTAGGAGATTACAATCAGCCCCAGCATTTT.

The chain has TRBV6-5 and TRBJ2-1; a weak D match, TRBD2 (5 bases). The CDR3 has 16 residues. V was pared by 2 bases and J by 6 bases, with 17 bases between. Germline lookup yields CDR1 MNHEY and CDR2 SVGAGI. The CDR3 spells CASSYVSIGAANEQFF. CDR3 DNA sequence: TGTGCCAGCAGTTACGTTTCCATAGGAGCGGCCAATGAGCAGTTCTTC.

V gene TRBV28 combines with J gene TRBJ1-1; TRBD1 matches 8 bases. Germline V gene lookup returns CDR1 MDHEN and CDR2 SYDVKM. Trimming cost V 5 bases and J 5 bases; bases outside gene matches: 10. The CDR3 is 15 amino acids. CDR3 sequence: CASSPSGTGGTEAFF. The CDR3 nucleotides read TGTGCCAGCAGTCCGTCCGGGACAGGAGGGACTGAAGCTTTCTTT.

The chain has TRBV7-2 and TRBJ1-5; D gene unclear. The CDR3 length is 13 residues. The V gene lost 5 bases and the J gene lost 6 bases, with 11 bases spanning the gap. Germline CDR1 SGHTA, CDR2 FQGNSA. The CDR3 DNA follows: TGTGCCAGCAGCCAAACATTCGGTCAGCCCCAGCATTTT. Translated: CASSQTFGQPQHF.

The chain combines TRBV7-6 with TRBJ2-1, with 12 bases aligning to TRBD2. V dropped 5 bases and J dropped 9; count of bases not matched to a gene: 14. The CDR3 extends over 17 amino acids. Germline values: CDR1 SGHVS, CDR2 FNYEAQ. CDR3 region: CASSDNLAGGPLGEQFF. In DNA, the CDR3 is TGTGCCAGCAGCGACAATCTAGCGGGAGGGCCATTAGGTGAGCAGTTCTTC.

The rearrangement uses TRBV18 and TRBJ2-3; D gene ambiguous. This CDR3 is 15 amino acids long. The germline V gene encodes CDR1 KGHSH and CDR2 LQKENI. The V end was cut by 4 bases, the J end by 1 base, with 12 bases between. The DNA of the CDR3 is TGTGCCAGCTCACGAGAGGTTGTAGGCACAGATACGCAGTATTTT. This gives the protein CASSREVVGTDTQYF.

This chain links TRBV30 with TRBJ2-2, with D perhaps TRBD2 (6 bases). The CDR3 is made up of 14 amino acids. Trimming stripped 5 bases from V and 6 bases from J, with 16 bases between. Germline CDR1 reads GTSNPN; CDR2 reads SVGIG (reference sequence). In DNA, the CDR3 is TGTGCCTGGTCCGGACTAAGGAGTCCCGGGGAGCTGTTTTTT. Translated: CAWSGLRSPGELFF.

The V and J genes are TRBV28 and TRBJ1-2, with D possibly matching TRBD1 (5 bases). V was clipped by 5 bases and J by 4 bases, with 8 bases between them. The germline gives CDR1 MDHEN, CDR2 SYDVKM. The CDR3 sequence is 12 residues long. CDR3 residues: CASSLTVYGYTF. The CDR3 DNA follows: TGTGCCAGCAGTCTGACAGTCTATGGCTACACCTTC.

This clone showed up just a few times. The CDR3 sequence: CASSLAWTSGYNEQFF. CDR3 DNA sequence: TGCGCCAGCAGCTTGGCCTGGACTAGCGGATACAATGAGCAGTTCTTC. The chain combines TRBV5-1 with TRBJ2-1; 10 bases are a match to TRBD2. From germline, CDR1 is SGHRS and CDR2 YFSETQ. With V trimmed by 0 bases and J by 4 bases, 4 bases remained unmatched. The CDR3 spans 16 residues.

This clone appeared a single time. The chain couples TRBV27 to TRBJ1-1; D gene uncertain. V lost 6 bases to trimming and J lost 5 bases, with 10 bases between them. The CDR3 is 12 amino acids. The germline V gene has CDR1 MNHEY and CDR2 SMNVEV (reference sequence). CDR3 nucleotide sequence: TGTGCCAGCAGCGCGAGTGGGACTGAAGCTTTCTTT. Its protein is CASSASGTEAFF.

This rearrangement joins TRBV5-1 to TRBJ1-1; no firm D call. Germline V CDR1 and CDR2: SGHRS, YFSETQ. The V and J ends lost 0 bases and 5 bases respectively, with 5 bases between them. The CDR3 length is 12 residues. The CDR3 reads CASSLVGTEAFF. As DNA, the CDR3 is TGCGCCAGCAGCTTGGTTGGGACTGAAGCTTTCTTT.

This clone was counted a few times. The chain recombines TRBV21-1 with TRBJ1-1; the table's D call, TRBD1, has no DNA check behind it. TRBV21-1 represents a pseudogene. The CDR3 contains 16 residues. This CDR3 reads CASSKASGIMNTEAFF. CDR3 coding DNA: TGTGCCAGCAGCAAAGCGTCAGGGATAATGAACACTGAAGCTTTCTTT.

The chain uses TRBV7-6 and TRBJ2-5; TRBD1 matches 7 bases. Germline trimming cut 5 bases from V and 5 bases from J; bases unmatched to any gene: 14. Germline V gives CDR1 SGHVS, CDR2 FNYEAQ. The CDR3 consists of 16 residues. CDR3 bases: TGTGCCAGCAGCCCATCACCCACAGGGGCAGGGGAGACCCAGTACTTC. Residues: CASSPSPTGAGETQYF.

In the case of this clone: Other DNA sequences in the same sample also yield this CDR3. The rearrangement links TRBV5-4 to TRBJ2-1; D unclear. The CDR3 is 13 residues long. Germline-derived CDR1 and CDR2 are SGHNT and YYREEE (reference sequence). Trimming took off 0 bases at V and 3 bases at J, with 4 bases between the two ends. CDR3 residues: CASSLDRYNEQFF. DNA of the CDR3: TGTGCCAGCAGCTTGGATCGCTACAATGAGCAGTTCTTC.

The chain has TRBV13 and TRBJ2-7; 8 nucleotides align to TRBD1. Germline V CDR1 and CDR2: PRHDT, FYEKMQ (reference sequence). V was pared by 1 base and J by 6 bases, with 11 bases of the junction left unmatched. The CDR3 covers 16 residues. CDR3: CASSLAGQGSVREQYF. CDR3 DNA: TGTGCCAGCAGCTTAGCCGGACAGGGCTCGGTTCGCGAGCAGTACTTC. The entire variable domain, with the rest obtained from reference TRBV13 and TRBJ2-7, is as follows: AAGVIQSPRHLIKEKRETATLKCYPIPRHDTVYWYQQGPGQDPQFLISFYEKMQSDKGSIPDRFSAQQFSDYHSELNMSSLELGDSALYFCASSLAGQGSVREQYFGPGTRLTVT.

This clone was detected once. The rearrangement joins TRBV11-3 to TRBJ2-2; D remains unclear. Germline V lookup: CDR1 SGHNT, CDR2 YENEEA. Between the trimmed V and J ends, which lost 5 bases and 15 bases, there was a span of 19 bases. The CDR3 has 13 residues. The CDR3 spells CASSADPLGFLFF. The CDR3 DNA reads TGTGCCAGCAGCGCCGATCCCTTGGGTTTCTTGTTTTTT.

The chain joins TRBV7-6 to TRBJ1-2; a weak D match, TRBD1 (6 bases). This CDR3 spans 15 amino acids. Trimming removed 5 bases from V and 2 bases from J, with 15 bases in between. Germline V CDR1 and CDR2: SGHVS, FNYEAQ. DNA of the CDR3: TGTGCCAGCAGCCCGTTTGGACAGACGAACTATGGCTACACCTTC. It codes for CASSPFGQTNYGYTF.

The chain uses TRBV9 and TRBJ2-3, with D perhaps TRBD1 (6 bases). The germline V and J ends were trimmed by 2 bases and 5 bases, with 15 bases remaining between them. CDR1 and CDR2 (germline): SGDLS, YYNGEE. CDR3 length: 15 residues. CDR3 residues: CASSVGAGAGDTQYF. The CDR3 bases are TGTGCCAGCAGCGTGGGGGCTGGGGCCGGAGATACGCAGTATTTT.

The V call is TRBV6-6, the J call TRBJ2-5; the match to TRBD1 covers 7 bases. The CDR3 spans 16 residues. Unmatched junction bases numbered 9, after V lost 5 bases and J lost 0 bases. The V gene's germline CDR1 is MNHNY and CDR2 SVGAGI (reference sequence). The CDR3 is CASSQPGQNYQETQYF. The CDR3 DNA follows: TGTGCCAGCAGTCAACCGGGACAGAACTACCAAGAGACCCAGTACTTC.